The 31 T cell receptor beta chains presented below share a single source sample, sequenced in a study of cytomegalovirus exposure and HLA in healthy donors. Repertoires were generated with immunoSEQ multiplex PCR, while TCRdb's copy carries only in-frame clones and drops some. The data hold 170,000 or so clones, with 80% to 85% observed a single time. The sample was PBMCs. The receptors were sampled from a woman aged 18-35 years in good health and CMV-seropositive.

V usage is TRBV5-1 and J usage is TRBJ1-4; D gene unclear. This CDR3 has 14 residues. The germline V and J ends were trimmed by 0 bases and 6 bases, with 9 bases remaining between them. Germline CDR1 reads SGHRS; CDR2 reads YFSETQ. The CDR3 reads CASSLGGMDEKLFF. CDR3 in DNA: TGCGCCAGCAGCTTGGGCGGAATGGATGAAAAACTGTTTTTT.

The gene calls are TRBV14 and TRBJ1-1; 8 bases fit TRBD1. The germline V gene encodes CDR1 SGHDN and CDR2 FVKESK. The ends lost 1 base at V and 1 base at J; junction bases unmatched: 2. CDR3 length: 15 residues. CDR3 in DNA: TGTGCCAGCAGCCAAGCGACAGGGGAGAACACTGAAGCTTTCTTT. This codes for CASSQATGENTEAFF.

The chain couples TRBV10-2 to TRBJ1-2, with 7 positions matching TRBD1. V shed 3 bases and J 8 bases; nucleotides not matched to a gene: 3. The germline V gene encodes CDR1 WSHSY and CDR2 SAAADI. This CDR3 spans 12 amino acids. CDR3 residues: CASSESDRGYTF. CDR3 DNA sequence: TGCGCCAGCAGTGAATCGGACAGGGGCTACACCTTC.

The chain uses TRBV5-1 and TRBJ1-2; 11 positions match TRBD1. The germline V gene encodes CDR1 SGHRS and CDR2 YFSETQ. There are 19 residues in the CDR3. The ends lost 0 bases at V and 7 bases at J; junction bases unmatched: 17. The CDR3 DNA sequence: TGCGCCAGCAGCTTGGCAAATTTAAAAAAGGACAGGGGGCTGAGTGGCTACACCTTC. Encoded protein: CASSLANLKKDRGLSGYTF.

The V gene is TRBV6-1, the J gene TRBJ1-5; 9 bases are shared with TRBD1. Germline V gene lookup returns CDR1 MNHNS and CDR2 SASEGT. V lost 1 base to trimming and J lost 10 bases; unmatched junction nucleotides: 2. CDR3 size: 13 residues. This CDR3 reads CASSEGTGEPQHF. CDR3 nucleotide sequence: TGTGCCAGCAGTGAAGGGACAGGGGAACCCCAGCATTTT.

This chain uses TRBV7-3 with TRBJ2-3, with D possibly matching TRBD2 (6 bases). Germline V lookup: CDR1 SGHTA, CDR2 FQGTGA. This CDR3 comprises 14 residues. Trimming pared 4 bases from V and 4 bases from J, leaving 12 bases between. DNA of the CDR3: TGTGCCAGCAGCTCCCGTGGAGGGGCAGATACGCAGTATTTT. Its protein product is CASSSRGGADTQYF.

The chain combines TRBV7-6 with TRBJ2-7; TRBD2 matches 7 bases. The CDR3 has 14 residues. CDR1 is SGHVS, CDR2 FNYEAQ, per germline. After removal of 1 base from V and 1 base from J, the junction contained 1 base not matched to a gene. CDR3 protein: CASSLGGGSYEQYF. The CDR3, as DNA: TGTGCCAGCAGCTTAGGGGGAGGGTCCTACGAGCAGTACTTC.

The chain couples TRBV15 to TRBJ1-4; tentative D call: TRBD1 (6 bases). The V gene's germline CDR1 is LNHNV and CDR2 YYDKDF (reference sequence). Trimming took 5 bases from V and 6 from J, leaving 13 bases between them. The CDR3 has 14 amino acids. The CDR3 spells CATSSLAGDEKLFF. Written as DNA, the CDR3 is TGTGCCACCAGCTCCCTTGCAGGGGATGAAAAACTGTTTTTT.

This clone was detected many times. V gene TRBV2 combines with J gene TRBJ1-2; D not resolved. CDR3 length equals 14 residues. Trimming removed 8 bases from V and 7 bases from J, with 20 bases in between. Germline V gene data show CDR1 as SNHLY and CDR2 as FYNNEI. The CDR3, as DNA: TGTGCCAGCTCCTACTCTCTGGGCCGGGGTGGCTACACCTTC. It codes for CASSYSLGRGGYTF.

The rearrangement joins TRBV5-1 to TRBJ2-7; 12 bases are a match to TRBD1. CDR1 and CDR2 (germline): SGHRS, YFSETQ. The V and J ends lost 7 bases and 5 bases, in that order; junction bases with no gene match: 4. The CDR3 length is 13 residues. Written as DNA, the CDR3 is TGCGCCAGCCAGGGACAGGGGGCCCACGAGCAGTACTTC. Its protein product is CASQGQGAHEQYF.

The V call is TRBV15, the J call TRBJ2-2, with D unresolved. The germline CDR1 and CDR2 sequences are LNHNV and YYDKDF (reference sequence). V was clipped by 0 bases and J by 6 bases, with 8 bases between them. This CDR3 has 14 amino acids. CDR3 sequence: CATSRDPTSGELFF. As DNA, the CDR3 is TGTGCCACCAGCAGAGACCCCACATCCGGGGAGCTGTTTTTT. Looking up the rest from reference TRBV15 and TRBJ2-2 gives the full variable domain: DAMVIQNPRYQVTQFGKPVTLSCSQTLNHNVMYWYQQKSSQAPKLLFHYYDKDFNNEADTPDNFQSRRPNTSFCFLDIRSPGLGDTAMYLCATSRDPTSGELFFGEGSRLTVL.

The CDR3 coding sequence is TGTGCCAGCAGCCAGGGACAGAAATCACGCTATGGCTACACCTTC. Its protein product is CASSQGQKSRYGYTF. The J gene is TRBJ1-2, the V gene TRBV7-2, with 7 bases fitting TRBD1. There are 15 residues in the CDR3. The V gene's germline CDR1 is SGHTA and CDR2 FQGNSA. After removal of 5 bases from V and 4 bases from J, the junction contained 10 bases not matched to a gene. Together with reference TRBV7-2 and TRBJ1-2, the CDR3 gives the full variable domain: GAGVSQSPSNKVTEKGKDVELRCDPISGHTALYWYRQSLGQGLEFLIYFQGNSAPDKSGLPSDRFSAERTGGSVSTLTIQRTQQEDSAVYLCASSQGQKSRYGYTFGSGTRLTVV.

This clone was counted between two and nine times. The chain joins TRBV13 to TRBJ2-2; 7 nucleotides match TRBD2. J lost 0 bases, V lost 3 bases, and 1 base had no gene match. The CDR3 consists of 15 residues. CDR1 PRHDT and CDR2 FYEKMQ come from the germline V gene (reference sequence). The DNA for the CDR3 is TGTGCCAGCAGCTTCGGGGGGACGAACACCGGGGAGCTGTTTTTT. It codes for CASSFGGTNTGELFF. The entire variable domain, with the rest obtained from reference TRBV13 and TRBJ2-2, is as follows: AAGVIQSPRHLIKEKRETATLKCYPIPRHDTVYWYQQGPGQDPQFLISFYEKMQSDKGSIPDRFSAQQFSDYHSELNMSSLELGDSALYFCASSFGGTNTGELFFGEGSRLTVL.

The V call is TRBV19, the J call TRBJ1-2; TRBD1 matches 9 bases. Per the germline V gene, CDR1 is LNHDA and CDR2 is SQIVND (reference sequence). Germline trimming cut 9 bases from V and 7 bases from J; bases unmatched to any gene: 15. The CDR3 has 15 amino acids. The CDR3 is CASKHGGQGPGGYTF. The DNA for the CDR3 is TGTGCCAGCAAACACGGGGGACAGGGCCCCGGTGGCTACACCTTC.

The V call is TRBV23-1, the J call TRBJ1-6, with TRBD1 matching 8 bases. TRBV23-1 is an ORF, and what it does is uncertain. The CDR3 runs to 19 residues. J lost 0 bases, V lost 4 bases, and 11 bases had no gene match. This CDR3 is CASSPPDRVESSYNSPLHF. The CDR3 DNA is TGCGCCAGCAGTCCCCCGGACAGGGTCGAGAGCTCCTATAATTCACCCCTCCACTTT.

The rearrangement links TRBV2 to TRBJ2-5, with unresolved D. Per the germline V gene, CDR1 is SNHLY and CDR2 is FYNNEI. Trimming stripped 10 bases from V and 1 base from J, with 13 bases between. This CDR3 has 13 amino acids. CDR3 loop: CAIRRQPQETQYF. The CDR3 nucleotides read TGTGCCATCCGGCGACAACCCCAAGAGACCCAGTACTTC. Full variable domain (remainder filled in from reference TRBV2 and TRBJ2-5): EPEVTQTPSHQVTQMGQEVILRCVPISNHLYFYWYRQILGQKVEFLVSFYNNEISEKSEIFDDQFSVERPDGSNFTLKIRSTKLEDSAMYFCAIRRQPQETQYFGPGTRLLVL.

The chain employs TRBV4-1 and TRBJ2-7, with 11 nucleotides matching TRBD1. V gave up 7 bases and J gave up 7 bases; unmatched junction bases: 12. The germline V gene has CDR1 MGHRA and CDR2 YSYEKL. The CDR3 spans 15 residues. CDR3 residues: CASTSTRDRGGEQYF. The CDR3 nucleotides read TGCGCCAGCACCTCAACACGGGACAGGGGGGGTGAGCAGTACTTC.

This clone was counted only a few times. The genes are TRBV19 and TRBJ2-7; TRBD1 matches 10 bases. The CDR3 is made up of 14 amino acids. Germline V CDR1 and CDR2: LNHDA, SQIVND (reference sequence). The V gene end was trimmed by 5 bases and the J gene end by 4 bases; junction bases not matched to a gene: 5. The CDR3 is CASSVDRGTYEQYF. DNA of the CDR3: TGTGCCAGTAGTGTGGACAGGGGGACTTACGAGCAGTACTTC.

This chain connects TRBV29-1 to TRBJ1-2; D remains ambiguous. The CDR3 is 15 residues long. Trimming shortened V by 0 bases and J by 6 bases, and 17 bases separated the two germline ends. CDR1 SQVTM and CDR2 ANQGSEA come from the germline V gene. The CDR3 region is CSVEEGGWAVNGYTF. The CDR3 DNA follows: TGCAGCGTTGAAGAGGGTGGATGGGCAGTTAATGGCTACACCTTC.

This rearrangement joins TRBV6-6 to TRBJ1-2, with 8 bases matching TRBD1. Germline V gives CDR1 MNHNY, CDR2 SVGAGI (reference sequence). This CDR3 region has 14 residues. J gave up 3 bases and V 5 bases, and 5 bases lay outside the gene matches. CDR3 loop: CASSGRQGHYGYTF. As DNA, the CDR3 is TGTGCCAGCAGTGGCAGACAGGGGCACTATGGCTACACCTTC.

The V call is TRBV6-1, the J call TRBJ1-2, with TRBD1 matching 9 bases. V lost 3 bases and J lost 2; bases outside the gene matches: 7. Germline values: CDR1 MNHNS, CDR2 SASEGT. The CDR3 has 16 amino acids. The CDR3 sequence is CASSDLTGGYNYGYTF. The CDR3 DNA follows: TGTGCCAGCAGTGATTTGACAGGGGGGTACAACTATGGCTACACCTTC.

This chain connects TRBV10-3 to TRBJ1-1; 8 bases fit TRBD1. V shed 0 bases and J 4 bases; nucleotides not matched to a gene: 7. The CDR3 spans 16 residues. Germline CDR1 and CDR2: ENHRY and SYGVKD. CDR3 in DNA: TGTGCCATCAGTGAGTCGCATGCAGGGGGCATCACTGAAGCTTTCTTT. Translation: CAISESHAGGITEAFF.

The chain links TRBV14 to TRBJ2-7, with no clear D. Germline-derived CDR1 and CDR2 are SGHDN and FVKESK. CDR3 size: 16 residues. The V gene lost 1 base and the J gene lost 0 bases, with 13 bases spanning the gap. The CDR3 bases are TGTGCCAGCAGCCAAGCATTGACGTGGAGCTCCTACGAGCAGTACTTC. Translation: CASSQALTWSSYEQYF.

This clone was detected a few times. This chain links TRBV5-1 with TRBJ2-7; 8 positions agree with TRBD1. Germline V gene sequence: CDR1 SGHRS, CDR2 YFSETQ. This CDR3 is 13 amino acids long. After removal of 5 bases from V and 5 bases from J, the junction contained 6 bases not matched to a gene. CDR3 in DNA: TGCGCCAGCAGTCCAGGGGGCTCTAACGAGCAGTACTTC. This codes for CASSPGGSNEQYF.

A few counts support this clone. The CDR3 DNA sequence: TGTGCCAGTAGTCGGGACAGGCCAGTACGTAACACCGGGGAGCTGTTTTTT. Its translation is CASSRDRPVRNTGELFF. This rearrangement joins TRBV19 to TRBJ2-2; 8 bases are shared with TRBD1. The J segment lost 2 bases and the V segment lost 5 bases, leaving 10 bases of the junction unmatched. CDR1 is LNHDA and CDR2 is SQIVND in the germline V gene (reference sequence). This CDR3 region has 17 residues. The full variable domain, rest sourced from reference TRBV19 and TRBJ2-2, is DGGITQSPKYLFRKEGQNVTLSCEQNLNHDAMYWYRQDPGQGLRLIYYSQIVNDFQKGDIAEGYSVSREKKESFPLTVTSAQKNPTAFYLCASSRDRPVRNTGELFFGEGSRLTVL.

This chain links TRBV7-9 with TRBJ1-2, with 7 bases matching TRBD1. V shed 0 bases, J shed 8 bases, and the junction held 3 bases outside the gene matches. The CDR3 has 13 residues. From germline, CDR1 is SEHNR and CDR2 FQNEAQ (reference sequence). DNA for the CDR3: TGTGCCAGCAGCTTAGCGACAGGGTCCGGCTACACCTTC. Its translation is CASSLATGSGYTF.

This clone was counted only a few times. The chain employs TRBV18 and TRBJ1-2; maybe TRBD1 (5 bases). Germline V gene sequence: CDR1 KGHSH, CDR2 LQKENI. Trimming stripped 6 bases from V and 4 bases from J, with 12 bases between. This CDR3 comprises 13 residues. CDR3 nucleotide sequence: TGTGCCAGCTCTCTTCAGGGATTCTATGGCTACACCTTC. Amino acid sequence: CASSLQGFYGYTF. The entire variable domain, with the rest obtained from reference TRBV18 and TRBJ1-2, is as follows: NAGVMQNPRHLVRRRGQEARLRCSPMKGHSHVYWYRQLPEEGLKFMVYLQKENIIDESGMPKERFSAEFPKEGPSILRIQQVVRGDSAAYFCASSLQGFYGYTFGSGTRLTVV.

This clone was found a few times. The J gene is TRBJ1-3, the V gene TRBV5-1; perhaps TRBD1 as D (6 bases). Germline CDR1 reads SGHRS; CDR2 reads YFSETQ. The CDR3 has 15 residues. The V end was cut by 3 bases, the J end by 0 bases, with 10 bases between. Written as DNA, the CDR3 is TGCGCCAGCAGCTCCACAGGGATCTCTGGAAACACCATATATTTT. Its translation: CASSSTGISGNTIYF.

The chain recombines TRBV5-8 with TRBJ1-1, with D perhaps TRBD1 (6 bases). CDR1 SGHTS and CDR2 YDEGEE come from the germline V gene. The CDR3 extends over 14 amino acids. Trimming stripped 4 bases from V and 4 bases from J, with 14 bases between. CDR3 bases: TGTGCCAGCAGCCCCAGGGGATTGAGCACTGAAGCTTTCTTT. It codes for CASSPRGLSTEAFF.

The chain is built from TRBV2 and TRBJ1-2, with TRBD1 matching 11 bases. CDR1 is SNHLY, CDR2 FYNNEI, per germline. The CDR3 spans 16 residues. The V gene end was trimmed by 4 bases and the J gene end by 6 bases; junction bases not matched to a gene: 10. The CDR3 DNA sequence: TGTGCCAGCAGTGTAATGGCCGGACAGGGGGCCAATGGCTACACCTTC. It specifies CASSVMAGQGANGYTF.

V usage is TRBV4-1 and J usage is TRBJ2-1, with D unclear. Trimming shortened V by 0 bases and J by 3 bases, and 6 bases separated the two germline ends. CDR3 length equals 14 residues. From germline, CDR1 is MGHRA and CDR2 YSYEKL. CDR3 in DNA: TGCGCCAGCAGCCAAGAGGGCAGCTACAATGAGCAGTTCTTC. This encodes CASSQEGSYNEQFF.